These 12 T cell receptor beta chains share one sample of origin, sequenced in a study of CD8 T cells in ankylosing spondylitis. Each CDR3 protein gets one entry after TCRdb re-called the 5' RACE reads with MiXCR. The repertoire consists of 200,000 or so distinct CDR3 sequences, with about an eighth occurring once and the leading ten covering approximately 9.9%. Sequenced material: blood, either unsorted or a sorted T cell fraction (not recorded which). All receptors come from a female donor with ankylosing spondylitis or in good health (not recorded which).

The table lists this clonotype with many counts. The rearrangement uses TRBV5-6 and TRBJ1-5; a weak D match, TRBD1 (5 bases). CDR3 length equals 17 residues. V dropped 2 bases and J dropped 0 bases, with 15 bases sitting between them. Germline values: CDR1 SGHDT, CDR2 YYEEEE. The CDR3 DNA follows: TGTGCCAGCAGCTTAGAAACCGGGACCGCTAGCAATCAGCCCCAGCATTTT. Its protein is CASSLETGTASNQPQHF.

The V gene is TRBV29-1, the J gene TRBJ2-7; 7 nucleotides agree with TRBD2. V lost 4 bases, J lost 1 base, and 4 bases stayed unmatched. The CDR3 has 13 amino acids. The germline gives CDR1 SQVTM, CDR2 ANQGSEA. CDR3 DNA sequence: TGCAGCGTTGCGGGGGGTGAATCCTACGAGCAGTACTTC. Translated, it gives CSVAGGESYEQYF.

The chain employs TRBV21-1 and TRBJ2-1; the table's D call of TRBD2 was not tested on the DNA. TRBV21-1 is a listed pseudogene. CDR3 length: 18 amino acids. The DNA for the CDR3 is TGTGCCAGCAGCAAAATCGCCCCTCCCCTCTCTCTAGCGACCTACGAGTTCTTC. Its protein is CASSKIAPPLSLATYEFF.

V gene TRBV12-3 or TRBV12-4 combines with J gene TRBJ2-1; 7 positions agree with TRBD2. Trimming cost V 3 bases and J 7 bases; bases outside gene matches: 6. This CDR3 is built from 14 residues. CDR3 nucleotides: TGTGCCAGCAGTTTTAGCGGGCGTGGGAATGAGCAGTTCTTC. Protein: CASSFSGRGNEQFF.

This rearrangement joins TRBV2 to TRBJ2-7; TRBD2 might be the D (5 bases). This CDR3 spans 18 amino acids. Trimming took off 7 bases at V and 1 base at J, with 26 bases between the two ends. CDR1 SNHLY and CDR2 FYNNEI come from the germline V gene. The CDR3 DNA sequence: TGTGCCAGCATACGCCGAAGAAGACGGGAATCGGGGTCCTACGAGCAGTACTTC. This encodes CASIRRRRRESGSYEQYF.

This clonotype appeared a few times. A read error may explain this, as a much larger clone is one base away. This chain connects TRBV7-2 to TRBJ1-1, with a possible D match to TRBD1 (5 bases). Per germline, CDR1 SGHTA and CDR2 FQGNSA. The CDR3 covers 13 residues. Trimming left V 5 bases short and J 1 base short, with 8 bases between. The DNA for the CDR3 is TGTGCCAGCAGCCGGGACTGGAACACTGAAGCTTTCTTT. As protein: CASSRDWNTEAFF.

This clonotype was detected once. Mismatch with germline at one junction end may stem from a read error. The CDR3 DNA reads TGTACCAGCAGTGGAGGGACAGGTGGATTTACAGATACGCAGTATTTT. Translated: CTSSGGTGGFTDTQYF. The chain uses TRBV6-4 and TRBJ2-3; TRBD1 matches 8 bases. This CDR3 is built from 16 residues. Germline V CDR1 and CDR2: MRHNA, SNTAGT.

Concerning this clonotype itself: Being one base from a much bigger clone, this may be a read error. V gene TRBV27 combines with J gene TRBJ2-2, with D unclear. Per the germline V gene, CDR1 is MNHEY and CDR2 is SMNVEV (reference sequence). CDR3 length: 13 amino acids. Deletions cut 11 bases from V and 5 bases from J, with 15 bases between. CDR3 sequence reads: CAGTRTRTGELFF. The CDR3 coding sequence is TGTGCCGGCACCCGGACGAGGACCGGGGAGCTGTTTTTT.

This clonotype was recorded many times. The V call is TRBV5-1, the J call TRBJ2-1; the D gene is possibly TRBD1 (5 bases). V dropped 0 bases and J dropped 6 bases, with 13 bases sitting between them. This CDR3 comprises 15 residues. Germline lookup yields CDR1 SGHRS and CDR2 YFSETQ. This CDR3 reads CASSLDRLRGNEQFF. CDR3 DNA sequence: TGCGCCAGCAGCTTGGACAGGCTTCGCGGCAATGAGCAGTTCTTC.

In its sample, this clonotype was seen many times. The chain combines TRBV29-1 with TRBJ2-1, with TRBD1 identical over 8 bases. The CDR3 runs 13 residues. The V segment lost 6 bases and the J segment 4 bases; nucleotides outside the gene matches: 5. From germline, CDR1 is SQVTM and CDR2 ANQGSEA. The CDR3 nucleotides are TGCAGCGTCGGAACAGGGGGGTACAATGAGCAGTTCTTC. Translating gives CSVGTGGYNEQFF.

This clonotype was recorded many times. V is TRBV29-1 and J is TRBJ2-1; D remains unclear. CDR3 length equals 11 residues. Trimming took 1 base from V and 9 from J, leaving 7 bases between them. Germline V lookup: CDR1 SQVTM, CDR2 ANQGSEA. CDR3 region: CSVEVISEQFF. DNA of the CDR3: TGCAGCGTTGAAGTAATAAGTGAGCAGTTCTTC.

The genes are TRBV7-2 and TRBJ2-3; the D gene is possibly TRBD2 (5 bases). The CDR3 is made up of 14 amino acids. The V and J ends lost 1 base and 4 bases respectively, with 9 bases between them. Per germline, CDR1 SGHTA and CDR2 FQGNSA. In DNA, the CDR3 is TGTGCCAGCAGCTTAGACCATAGCGCAGATACGCAGTATTTT. Amino acid sequence: CASSLDHSADTQYF.